This TCR beta chain comes out of a study of shared clonotypes between healthy human individuals (dated by TCRdb to 2020 to 2021). Describing the broader study: Three men and two women, aged 18 to 49 years, made up the cohort. For each donor, three plates each were used for CD4 naive and CD4 memory, two plates were used for CD8 naive, and one plate was used for CD8 memory. The study deeply sequenced blood TCR repertoires of about 5 healthy adults to estimate repertoire size and the extent of clonotype sharing between individuals. Different laboratories and diverse techniques were used to prepare libraries and sequence TCR repertoires, to increase sequencing depth and limit assay-specific biases. Between about 0.9 and 8.9 billion PBMCs per donor were obtained by leukapheresis.

Turning to this clone: No antigen is known for it. The sample holds no much larger clone one base away, and base qualities are not on file.

Study-level results and caveats: When a few donors were compared, the shared fraction of clonotypes was about 5.4% for naive CD4, 3.5% for naive CD8, about 2.4% for memory CD4, and 0.35% to 0.5% for memory CD8. Based on pairwise subsampling, the degree of clonotype sharing among donors was expected to be affected by sequencing depth. Higher generation probabilities were observed for clonotypes shared by all four sorted-subset donors than for non-shared clonotypes. Even with the large sequencing depth, rarefaction of the sorted-subset datasets indicated that sequencing was incomplete. Larger estimated clonotype richness was generally found for naive subsets than for memory subsets. The genetic and exposure-history diversity represented was limited by the small number of donors. Sampling was restricted to blood, and TCR repertoires in tissues likely differ from the TCR repertoires found in blood.

V lost 0 bases and J lost 2 bases; the stretch between them is 11 bases long. The germline V gene encodes CDR1 SGHVS and CDR2 FQNEAQ. The CDR3 measures 15 amino acids from cysteine to phenylalanine. Only the CDR3 DNA is retained, 45 bases long and in frame from the first base. The donors were healthy, HIV-negative adults with no recently reported acute infections or vaccinations. Every donor was a Caucasian adult residing in Nashville, Tennessee, USA. CD4+ T cells were enriched by magnetic negative selection; naive cells were then positively selected on CD45RA, and the negative fraction formed the memory subset. Blood was obtained by leukapheresis, after which PBMCs were separated by Ficoll-Histopaque density gradient centrifugation and cryopreserved in liquid nitrogen vapor phase. Analytical flow cytometry was used to check the purity and quantity of every magnetically sorted T cell population. From each sorted fraction, genomic DNA was isolated and quantified by UV absorbance on a Nanodrop 2000c.

TCR CDR3 regions were amplified from genomic DNA by multiplex PCR using the deep immunoSEQ assay. Extracted genomic DNA from each cell subset was distributed evenly across all wells of several immunoSEQ 96-well plates, and each plate was treated as a replicate. For sorted subsets, around 0.2 ug genomic DNA, equal to 30,000 to 35,000 T cell genomes, was loaded into each replicate PCR. Purified libraries were quantified with a Qubit 3.0 fluorometer, sized on a Bioanalyzer 2100, and re-quantified with the KAPA Library Quantification kit. A separate single-read 150-cycle Illumina NextSeq 550 flow cell was used to sequence each immunoSEQ 96-well plate. The original pipeline was this. Because the immunoSEQ output included only junctional sequences and no quality scores, the filtering could not be the same as the filtering used for full-length reads. To assign V/J genes and CDR3, sequences were annotated against IMGT germline references using PyIR, a Python wrapper for IgBLAST v1.9. Any read was removed if the V/J assignment was weak (E-value above 1e-6), the CDR3 was missing, or the read contained stop codons, out-of-frame junctions, or ambiguous translated residues. A V3J clonotype was defined by an identical inferred V gene, J gene, and CDR3 amino acid sequence. To compute the percentage overlap between repertoires, the number of shared unique clonotypes was divided by the size of the smaller repertoire. RTK rarefaction, the Chao1 estimator, and Recon v2.1 estimates of unobserved clonotypes were used to assess repertoire richness. Generation probabilities were computed with OLGA for all TCRbeta clonotypes obtained by the gDNA method from a handful of donors. TCRdb retrieved this table from immuneACCESS and kept in-frame rearrangements only. Not all clones are present; in checked studies, unresolved V genes account for under half, and no reason is known for the remainder. The D gene and trimming were derived from the DNA, and the V and J assignments and clone size from that table. Across this sample there are some 1,600,000 clones, with approximately 98% seen only once. 0.45% of the sample rests with the top ten.

The sample taken for sequencing was naive CD4+ T cells sorted from blood. In light of the paper, this sample's cell subset or site label describes: CD45RA+ positively selected. The source of this sequence is a man aged 25-45 years in good health. This chain is built from TRBV7-8 and TRBJ2-7; the D gene is possibly TRBD2, with 6 bases matching. The nucleotide sequence reads TGTGCCAGCAGCTTAGCTTCCGGGAGTCCCTACGAGCAGTACTTC. This translates into CASSLASGSPYEQYF. When the CDR3 is completed using the reference TRBV7-8 and TRBJ2-7 genes on either side, the full variable domain is GAGVSQSPRYKVAKRGQDVALRCDPISGHVSLFWYQQALGQGPEFLTYFQNEAQLDKSGLPSDRFFAERPEGSVSTLKIQRTQQEDSAVYLCASSLASGSPYEQYFGPGTRLTVT.